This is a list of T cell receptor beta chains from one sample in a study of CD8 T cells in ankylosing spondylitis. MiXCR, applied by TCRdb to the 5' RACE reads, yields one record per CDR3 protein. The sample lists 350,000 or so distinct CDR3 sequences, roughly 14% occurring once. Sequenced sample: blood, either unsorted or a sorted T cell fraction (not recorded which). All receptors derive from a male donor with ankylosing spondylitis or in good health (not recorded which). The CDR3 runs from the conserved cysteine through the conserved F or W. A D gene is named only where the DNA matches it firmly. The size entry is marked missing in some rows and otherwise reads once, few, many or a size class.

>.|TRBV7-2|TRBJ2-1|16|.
TGTGCCAGCAGCTTAGCGGTAGGACAGTCATACAATGAGCAGTTCTTC
CASSLAVGQSYNEQFF
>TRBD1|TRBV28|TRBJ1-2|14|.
TGTGCCAGCAGTTCTACCCAGGGGGTTTCTGGCTACACCTTC
CASSSTQGVSGYTF
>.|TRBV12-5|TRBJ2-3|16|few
TGTGCTAGTGGTCGAACGGACACCGGCCGCACAGATACGCAGTATTTT
CASGRTDTGRTDTQYF
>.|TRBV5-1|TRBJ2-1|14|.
TGCGCCAGCAGCTTGGCACCGCCGCACAATGAGCAGTTCTTC
CASSLAPPHNEQFF
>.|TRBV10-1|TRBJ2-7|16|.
TGCGCCAGCAGGGACCTAGGGGCTTTCCTCTCCTACGAGCAGTACTTC
CASRDLGAFLSYEQYF
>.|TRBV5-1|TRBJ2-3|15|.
TGCGCCAGCAGCTCCTTTTGGGGGGGGCGGGATACGCAGTATTTT
CASSSFWGGRDTQYF
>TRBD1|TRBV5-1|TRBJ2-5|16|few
TGCGCCAGCAGCTTCACCCCGGGACAGGGTGGAGAGACCCAGTACTTC
CASSFTPGQGGETQYF
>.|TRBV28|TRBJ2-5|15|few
TGTGCCAGCAGTTCGGACCAAGCTTACGAGGAGACCCAGTACTTC
CASSSDQAYEETQYF
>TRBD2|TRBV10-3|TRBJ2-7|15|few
TGTGCCATCAGTAAGCGGGGGACAACGGTCCACGAGCAGTACTTC
CAISKRGTTVHEQYF
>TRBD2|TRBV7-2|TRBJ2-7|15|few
TGTGCCAGCAGCCTTACCGGGACTAGCAACTACGAGCAGTACTTC
CASSLTGTSNYEQYF
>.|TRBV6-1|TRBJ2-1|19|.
TGTGCCAGCAGTGAAGCTTTGGACAGAACCTCGAGCTCCTACAATGAGCAGTTCTTC
CASSEALDRTSSSYNEQFF
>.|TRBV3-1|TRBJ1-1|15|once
TGTGCCAGCAGCCCCCACTTGGGCAGGGGAACTGAAGCTTTCTTT
CASSPHLGRGTEAFF
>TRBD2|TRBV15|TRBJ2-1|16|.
TGTGCCACCAGCAGAGGAGCGGGAGTTGGGAACAATGAGCAGTTCTTC
CATSRGAGVGNNEQFF
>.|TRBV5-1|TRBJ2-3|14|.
TGCGCCAGCAGCTTAGGAGTTACGGTCGATACGCAGTATTTT
CASSLGVTVDTQYF
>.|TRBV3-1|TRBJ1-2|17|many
TGTGCCAGCAGCGCCTGGGGCGGGGGGAAGGCCTATGATGGCTACACCTTC
CASSAWGGGKAYDGYTF
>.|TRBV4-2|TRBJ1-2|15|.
TGTGCCAGCAGCCAAGATGCAGGGCCCGGCTATGGCTACACCTTC
CASSQDAGPGYGYTF
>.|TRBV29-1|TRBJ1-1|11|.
TGCAGCGTTACTACTTTGCCCCAAGCTTTCTTT
CSVTTLPQAFF
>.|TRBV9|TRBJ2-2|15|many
TGTGCCAGCAGCGTGAGAGGGGTGAACACCGGGGAGCTGTTTTTT
CASSVRGVNTGELFF
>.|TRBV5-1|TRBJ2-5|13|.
TGCGCCAGCTCGGAACCAACCTGGGAGACCCAGTACTTC
CASSEPTWETQYF
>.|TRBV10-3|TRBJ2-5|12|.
TGTGCCATCAGATCAGGGGAAGAGACCCAGTACTTC
CAIRSGEETQYF
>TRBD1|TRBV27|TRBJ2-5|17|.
TGTGCCAGCAGTCCTCCGAGGGGGACAGGGGGCGGCGAGACCCAGTACTTC
CASSPPRGTGGGETQYF
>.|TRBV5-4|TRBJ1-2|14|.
TGTGCCAGCAGCTTGGGCAGTACTCCCTATGGCTACACCTTC
CASSLGSTPYGYTF
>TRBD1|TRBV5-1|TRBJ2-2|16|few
TGCGCCAGCAGCCTAAGGACAGGGGTCGGGACCGGGGAGCTGTTTTTT
CASSLRTGVGTGELFF
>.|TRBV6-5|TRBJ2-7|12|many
TGTGCCAGCAGACCGAGTATCTACGAGCAGTACTTC
CASRPSIYEQYF
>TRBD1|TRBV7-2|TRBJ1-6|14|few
TGTGCCAGCAGTTTGGGGGACAGGGGCAGGCCCCTCCACTTT
CASSLGDRGRPLHF
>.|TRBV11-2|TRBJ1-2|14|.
TGTGCCAGCAGCTTAGATCGTGAGGGCGGTGGCTACACCTTC
CASSLDREGGGYTF
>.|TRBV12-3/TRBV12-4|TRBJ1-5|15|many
TGTGCCAGCAGTTTAATGGTCGGGGGACGTCAGCCCCAGCATTTT
CASSLMVGGRQPQHF
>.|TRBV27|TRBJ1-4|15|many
TGTGCCAGCAGTACGAGGGAGCACGGGACTGAAAAACTGTTTTTT
CASSTREHGTEKLFF
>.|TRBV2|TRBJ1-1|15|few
TGTGCCAGCAGCTCCTCTCGAGGGGTGAACACTGAAGCTTTCTTT
CASSSSRGVNTEAFF
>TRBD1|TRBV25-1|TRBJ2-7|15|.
TGTGCCAGCAGTGCGCAACAGGGGGCACCCTACGAGCAGTACTTC
CASSAQQGAPYEQYF
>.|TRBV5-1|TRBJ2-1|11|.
TGCGCCAGCAGCTTGCTGGGTGAGCAGTTCTTC
CASSLLGEQFF